The 24 T cell receptor beta chains below come from one sample, sequenced in a study of blood T cell repertoires in COVID-19. Clones were read by immunoSEQ multiplex PCR, and TCRdb kept only the in-frame ones, dropping some. The sample shows 150,000 to 200,000 clones, 75% to 80% of them seen only once. Sequencing input: peripheral blood. These receptors were obtained from a woman in her seventies with acute or convalescent COVID-19.

Only one count was recorded for this clone. V gene TRBV27 combines with J gene TRBJ2-3; TRBD2 aligns across 7 bases. From germline, CDR1 is MNHEY and CDR2 SMNVEV (reference sequence). The CDR3 has 16 residues. Trimming removed 5 bases from V and 6 bases from J; junction bases left unmatched: 14. CDR3 bases: TGTGCCAGCAGTCTAGGACTAGGCGTTTCGTGGGATACGCAGTATTTT. Its protein product is CASSLGLGVSWDTQYF.

The V and J genes are TRBV29-1 and TRBJ2-1; 9 bases match TRBD2. V shed 1 base and J 10 bases; nucleotides not matched to a gene: 5. Germline V gene lookup returns CDR1 SQVTM and CDR2 ANQGSEA. The CDR3 is 13 amino acids. The CDR3 nucleotides are TGCAGCGTTGAAGTAGTAGCGGGAGACGAGCAGTTCTTC. It translates to CSVEVVAGDEQFF.

The chain is built from TRBV5-1 and TRBJ2-1; 9 bases are shared with TRBD1. With 4 bases clipped from V and 9 bases from J, the junction kept 11 bases outside the gene matches. CDR1 and CDR2 from the germline V gene are SGHRS and YFSETQ. The CDR3 consists of 15 residues. The CDR3 DNA sequence: TGCGCCAGCAGCCCAGGGGACAGGGACTCGGGTGAGCAGTTCTTC. Translation gives CASSPGDRDSGEQFF.

The J gene is TRBJ2-2, the V gene TRBV3-1 (or the pseudogene TRBV3-2); no reliable D call. Germline CDR1 is LGHDT and CDR2 is YNNKEL (reference sequence). The CDR3 runs 19 residues. The ends were cut back, 2 bases at V and 2 bases at J, with 21 bases in the middle. CDR3: CASSQYSGILPRNTGELFF. The CDR3 DNA is TGTGCCAGCAGCCAATACTCTGGTATCCTGCCGAGAAACACCGGGGAGCTGTTTTTT.

There are a few counts of this clone. The chain carries TRBV10-3 and TRBJ2-7, with 10 bases fitting TRBD1. V lost 8 bases to trimming and J lost 7 bases; unmatched junction nucleotides: 8. Germline CDR1 reads ENHRY; CDR2 reads SYGVKD. The CDR3 is made up of 13 amino acids. CDR3 nucleotide sequence: TGTGCCATCGGGGGACAGGGGAAGGAGGAGCAGTACTTC. Translation: CAIGGQGKEEQYF.

This chain connects TRBV2 to TRBJ2-7; perhaps TRBD1 as D (6 bases). The CDR3 runs 13 residues. Trimming took off 6 bases at V and 4 bases at J, with 13 bases between the two ends. Germline V CDR1 and CDR2: SNHLY, FYNNEI. This CDR3 reads CASSGDIFYEQYF. Written as DNA, the CDR3 is TGTGCCAGCAGCGGGGACATCTTTTACGAGCAGTACTTC.

This clone showed up just once. This sequence joins TRBV5-4 and TRBJ2-1; TRBD1 matches 8 bases. The V segment lost 4 bases and the J segment 3 bases; nucleotides outside the gene matches: 9. The V gene's germline CDR1 is SGHNT and CDR2 YYREEE (reference sequence). The CDR3 sequence is 16 residues long. CDR3 nucleotides: TGTGCCAGCAGCCCTACAGGGGGAGGTAGCTACAATGAGCAGTTCTTC. It encodes CASSPTGGGSYNEQFF.

The count of this clone is one. The V and J genes are TRBV9 and TRBJ2-6, with TRBD1 as a possible D gene (5 bases). V lost 1 base, J lost 4 bases, and 9 bases lay in between. Per the germline V gene, CDR1 is SGDLS and CDR2 is YYNGEE. The CDR3 loop spans 15 amino acids. CDR3 in amino acids: CASSVQGSGANVLTF. CDR3 in DNA: TGTGCCAGCAGCGTACAGGGATCAGGGGCCAACGTCCTGACTTTC.

The V gene is TRBV7-9, the J gene TRBJ2-2; 7 bases line up with TRBD1. V gave up 1 base and J gave up 2 bases; unmatched junction bases: 13. The germline gives CDR1 SEHNR, CDR2 FQNEAQ (reference sequence). The CDR3 extends over 19 amino acids. In DNA form, the CDR3 reads TGTGCCAGCAGCTTAGTTTGGAGGCCGGGACAGAATAACACCGGGGAGCTGTTTTTT. Translated, it gives CASSLVWRPGQNNTGELFF.

Here the CDR3 reads CASRGTANTEAFF. The CDR3 bases are TGCGCCAGTAGGGGGACAGCAAACACTGAAGCTTTCTTT. The chain carries TRBV10-1 and TRBJ1-1; TRBD1 matches 7 bases. Germline CDR1 reads WNHNN; CDR2 reads SYGVQD (reference sequence). The V gene end was trimmed by 9 bases and the J gene end by 2 bases; junction bases not matched to a gene: 6. The CDR3 spans 13 residues.

The rearrangement links TRBV19 to TRBJ2-1; 10 nucleotides match TRBD2. The J segment lost 6 bases and the V segment lost 4 bases, leaving 9 bases of the junction unmatched. This CDR3 is 16 amino acids long. Germline V gene sequence: CDR1 LNHDA, CDR2 SQIVND (reference sequence). DNA of the CDR3: TGTGCCAGTAGTAACCTATTATCTAGCGGGAGCAATGAGCAGTTCTTC. It yields the protein CASSNLLSSGSNEQFF. The full variable domain, its missing parts supplied by reference TRBV19 and TRBJ2-1, is DGGITQSPKYLFRKEGQNVTLSCEQNLNHDAMYWYRQDPGQGLRLIYYSQIVNDFQKGDIAEGYSVSREKKESFPLTVTSAQKNPTAFYLCASSNLLSSGSNEQFFGPGTRLTVL.

This clone has only a few counts. The chain links TRBV5-8 to TRBJ1-2; no reliable D call. CDR1 and CDR2 from the germline V gene are SGHTS and YDEGEE. Trimming took off 2 bases at V and 7 bases at J, with 12 bases between the two ends. CDR3 length: 13 amino acids. The CDR3 bases are TGTGCCAGCAGCTTAACACGCATCCGTGGCTACACCTTC. Its translation: CASSLTRIRGYTF.

This chain uses TRBV3-1 (or the pseudogene TRBV3-2) with TRBJ1-6; TRBD1 might be the D (6 bases). The CDR3 has 16 residues. V shed 2 bases and J shed 7 bases, with 15 bases lying between them. Germline V gene data show CDR1 as LGHDT and CDR2 as YNNKEL (reference sequence). For the CDR3, the DNA is TGTGCCAGCAGCCAACAAACCGGGACATCAAATTCACCCCTCCACTTT. Its protein product is CASSQQTGTSNSPLHF.

The chain couples TRBV24-1 to TRBJ2-3, with TRBD1 identical over 8 bases. Unmatched junction bases numbered 9, after V lost 7 bases and J lost 4 bases. This CDR3 region has 15 residues. Germline V gene lookup returns CDR1 KGHDR and CDR2 SFDVKD. This chain's CDR3 is CATSGLGQGPDTQYF. DNA for the CDR3: TGTGCCACCAGCGGACTCGGACAGGGCCCAGATACGCAGTATTTT.

The gene calls are TRBV18 and TRBJ1-2; possibly TRBD1 for D (5 bases). The germline V gene encodes CDR1 KGHSH and CDR2 LQKENI. CDR3 size: 17 residues. V lost 1 base and J 3 bases, leaving 18 bases between the germline ends. For the CDR3, the DNA is TGTGCCAGCTCACCACAGATGCTGACAGCCGATTACTATGGCTACACCTTC. It translates to CASSPQMLTADYYGYTF.

This chain uses TRBV21-1 with TRBJ1-5. TRBV21-1 is a known pseudogene. There are 19 residues in the CDR3. CDR3: CASSNHTTRSLEGNQPQHF. In nucleotides, the CDR3 is TGTGCCAGCAGCAATCATACAACAAGATCCCTTGAGGGCAATCAGCCCCAGCATTTT.

A few counts support this clone. The gene calls are TRBV3-1 (or the pseudogene TRBV3-2) and TRBJ1-4; D is undetermined. Germline CDR1 LGHDT, CDR2 YNNKEL (reference sequence). Trimming removed 4 bases at V and 8 bases at J, with 11 bases between. CDR3 length equals 13 residues. The CDR3 DNA reads as TGTGCCAGCAGCCCATTGGCGGGGGAAAAACTGTTTTTT. Translated, it gives CASSPLAGEKLFF.

The CDR3, as DNA: TGTGCCAGCAGCGGAGCGGGTAGCTCCTACGAGCAGTACTTC. It translates to CASSGAGSSYEQYF. The genes are TRBV9 and TRBJ2-7, with a tentative D call TRBD2 (6 bases). Trimming removed 3 bases at V and 0 bases at J, with 10 bases between. There are 14 residues in the CDR3. Germline V lookup: CDR1 SGDLS, CDR2 YYNGEE.

V is TRBV10-3 and J is TRBJ2-5; 9 bases match TRBD1. Trimming at V came to 3 bases and at J to 5 bases, leaving 4 bases not matched to a gene. The V gene's germline CDR1 is ENHRY and CDR2 SYGVKD. The CDR3 length is 14 residues. The CDR3 region is CAISEYRGHETQYF. The CDR3 coding sequence is TGTGCCATCAGTGAATACAGGGGGCATGAGACCCAGTACTTC.

This clone was recorded a few times. The V call is TRBV30, the J call TRBJ2-2, with TRBD1 as a possible D gene (6 bases). V was cut by 2 bases and J by 11 bases, with 21 bases left in between. Germline loops: CDR1 GTSNPN, CDR2 SVGIG (reference sequence). This CDR3 contains 15 residues. The CDR3 coding sequence is TGTGCCTGGAGTAAGGGACGACCGGGCAGGGGAGAGCTGTTTTTT. This codes for CAWSKGRPGRGELFF.

The V gene is TRBV19, the J gene TRBJ2-2, with D maybe TRBD1 (5 bases). This CDR3 has 14 residues. The germline gives CDR1 LNHDA, CDR2 SQIVND (reference sequence). Deletions cut 4 bases from V and 1 base from J, with 7 bases between. The CDR3, as DNA: TGTGCCAGTAGTAGTCAGGGGAACACCGGGGAGCTGTTTTTT. Protein: CASSSQGNTGELFF.

The rearrangement uses TRBV10-3 and TRBJ2-7; D is unclear. The germline V gene encodes CDR1 ENHRY and CDR2 SYGVKD. This CDR3 has 11 amino acids. The V end was cut by 6 bases, the J end by 6 bases, with 9 bases between. CDR3 loop: CAISLSSEQYF. The CDR3 nucleotides are TGTGCCATCAGCCTTAGCTCCGAGCAGTACTTC.

The CDR3 region is CASSQGISGELFF. The CDR3 DNA sequence: TGTGCCAGCAGCCAGGGTATCTCGGGGGAGCTGTTTTTT. This sequence joins TRBV6-6 and TRBJ2-2; TRBD1 is a possible D gene (5 bases). The CDR3 runs 13 residues. Deletions cut 6 bases from V and 8 bases from J, with 13 bases between. Looked up from germline, CDR1 is MNHNY and CDR2 is SVGAGI (reference sequence).

V gene TRBV7-9 combines with J gene TRBJ2-5, with D possibly being TRBD1 (6 bases). Germline CDR1 SEHNR, CDR2 FQNEAQ (reference sequence). Deletions cut 3 bases from V and 5 bases from J, with 13 bases between. The length of the CDR3 is 14 residues. Here the CDR3 DNA reads TGTGCCAGCAGCTTGGTTGGGGGCGGGGAGACCCAGTACTTC. Protein sequence: CASSLVGGGETQYF.